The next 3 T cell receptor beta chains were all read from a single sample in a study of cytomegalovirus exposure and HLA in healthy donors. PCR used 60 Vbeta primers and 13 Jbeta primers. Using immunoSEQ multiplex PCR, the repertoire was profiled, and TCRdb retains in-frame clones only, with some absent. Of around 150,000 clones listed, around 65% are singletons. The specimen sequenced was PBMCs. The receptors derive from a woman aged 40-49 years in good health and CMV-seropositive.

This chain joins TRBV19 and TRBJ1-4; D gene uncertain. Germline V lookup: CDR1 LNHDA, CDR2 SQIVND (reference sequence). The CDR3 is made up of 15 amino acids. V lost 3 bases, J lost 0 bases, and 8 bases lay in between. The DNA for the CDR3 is TGTGCCAGTAGTATCCCGGGTCCAACTAATGAAAAACTGTTTTTT. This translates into CASSIPGPTNEKLFF.

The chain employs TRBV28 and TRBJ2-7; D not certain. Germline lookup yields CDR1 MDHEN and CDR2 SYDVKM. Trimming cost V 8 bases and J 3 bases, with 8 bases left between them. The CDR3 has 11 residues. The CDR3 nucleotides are TGTGCCAGCGACAATAGCTACGAGCAGTACTTC. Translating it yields CASDNSYEQYF.

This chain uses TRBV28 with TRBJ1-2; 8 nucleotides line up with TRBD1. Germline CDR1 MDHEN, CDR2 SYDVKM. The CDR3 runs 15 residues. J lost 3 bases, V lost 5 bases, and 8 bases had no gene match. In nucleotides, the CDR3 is TGTGCCAGCAGTAGCACGACAGGGGCCCACTATGGCTACACCTTC. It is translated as CASSSTTGAHYGYTF.